This record covers a single TCR beta chain. The authors' processing: By means of reference gene primer amplification, nucleated cell counts were estimated. The data were produced by immunoSEQ multiplex PCR, yet TCRdb's version contains in-frame clones alone and is incomplete. The DNA was the basis for D and trimming; V, J and clone size are from that table. The sample lists about 49,000 clones; over 80% were seen once. The data stem from a study of blood T cell repertoires in COVID-19. Whole-study context: Acute and convalescent COVID-19 specimens originated in the United States, Italy and Spain. In each case, the material was cDNA or gDNA derived from T cells, B-cell-depleted T cells, or PBMCs.

Trimming cost V 2 bases and J 2 bases, with 13 bases left between them. Germline CDR1 SGHTA, CDR2 FQGNSA. The CDR3 has 16 residues. The sequence came from a woman over 75 with COVID-19, enrolled during active disease. The chain is built from TRBV7-2 and TRBJ1-5, with a tentative D call TRBD1 (5 bases). The sample comprised peripheral blood. The CDR3 protein is CASSLRAGAGNQPQHF. CDR3 DNA: TGTGCCAGCAGCTTAAGGGCTGGGGCCGGCAATCAGCCCCAGCATTTT.